This is a list of T cell receptor beta chains from one sample in a study of T-cell reconstitution after alpha-beta-depleted transplantation in children. In TCRdb, the PCR reads were re-called with MiXCR into one record per CDR3 protein. This sample has about 980,000 distinct CDR3 sequences, with about 26% found just once. The sequencing used PBMCs, mostly from graft donor cells, collected 360 days after TCRalphabeta/CD19-depleted stem cell transplant. The receptors come from a boy younger than two who had a stem cell transplant for SCID, so the T cells may come from the graft donor. Both conserved end residues are part of each CDR3. A D gene is named only where the DNA matches it firmly. The size of a clone is reported for some rows only, either as once, few or many, or as a class for expanded clones.

J: TRBJ1-5
V: TRBV12-3/TRBV12-4
length: 13
D: -
size: -
DNA: TGTGCCAGCGGCCTTGGGCCCCCTTCGCCCCAGCATTTT
CDR3: CASGLGPPSPQHF

J: TRBJ2-1
V: TRBV5-6
length: 13
D: TRBD1
size: -
DNA: TGTGCCAGCAGCTTTGCTCCGGGACAGGCGAAGTTCTTC
CDR3: CASSFAPGQAKFF

J: TRBJ1-1
V: TRBV27
length: 14
D: -
size: many
DNA: TGTGCCAGCAGTTTGGGGCTTTTGAACACTGAAGCTTTCTTT
CDR3: CASSLGLLNTEAFF

J: TRBJ2-5
V: TRBV7-6
length: 15
D: TRBD1
size: -
DNA: TGTGCCAGCACTCACAGGGACAGCCATTCTGAGACCCAGTACTTC
CDR3: CASTHRDSHSETQYF

J: TRBJ2-3
V: TRBV7-3
length: 15
D: -
size: few
DNA: TGTGCCAGCAGCTTAAACCCAACTAGCACAGATACGCAGTATTTT
CDR3: CASSLNPTSTDTQYF

J: TRBJ1-6
V: TRBV7-9
length: 16
D: -
size: -
DNA: TGTGCCAGCAGCTTATCAGGGGCACAGAGTAATTCACCCCTCCACTTT
CDR3: CASSLSGAQSNSPLHF

J: TRBJ2-7
V: TRBV2
length: 13
D: TRBD1
size: few
DNA: TGTGCCAGCCTGACAGGGAAAACCTACGAGCAGTACTTC
CDR3: CASLTGKTYEQYF

J: TRBJ2-1
V: TRBV28
length: 15
D: -
size: -
DNA: TGTGCCAGCAGGGGACGTCCAGGGGTAATAGATGAGCAGTTCTTC
CDR3: CASRGRPGVIDEQFF

J: TRBJ2-2
V: TRBV6-5
length: 18
D: TRBD2
size: -
DNA: TGTGCCAGCAGTTACCATCCCCTAGCGGGGGGATATAACGGGGAGCTGTTTTTT
CDR3: CASSYHPLAGGYNGELFF

J: TRBJ1-3
V: TRBV7-9
length: 14
D: -
size: -
DNA: TGTGCCAGCACCCAGGGCCTCTCTGGAAACACCATATATTTT
CDR3: CASTQGLSGNTIYF

J: TRBJ2-1
V: TRBV20-1
length: 12
D: -
size: -
DNA: TGCAGTGCTCGACTAGTACCACAAGAGCAGTTCTTC
CDR3: CSARLVPQEQFF

J: TRBJ2-1
V: TRBV5-1
length: 13
D: TRBD2
size: few
DNA: TGCGCCAGCAGCTGGGGGACTAGACGGGAGCAGTTCTTC
CDR3: CASSWGTRREQFF

J: TRBJ2-7
V: TRBV11-1
length: 18
D: TRBD1
size: -
DNA: TGTGCCAGCAGCTTAGTTCTATATCGGGACAGCTCCCTCTACGAGCAGTACTTC
CDR3: CASSLVLYRDSSLYEQYF

J: TRBJ1-4
V: TRBV4-2
length: 15
D: -
size: few
DNA: TGTGCCAGCAGCCAAGAGGACAGCCTTAATGAAAAACTGTTTTTT
CDR3: CASSQEDSLNEKLFF

J: TRBJ2-5
V: TRBV5-1
length: 15
D: TRBD2
size: few
DNA: TGCGCCAGCAGCTTGTTGACTAGCGGCCAAGAGACCCAGTACTTC
CDR3: CASSLLTSGQETQYF

J: TRBJ2-3
V: TRBV2
length: 14
D: -
size: many
DNA: TGTGCCAGCAGTGAGTTTCCTAGCCCAGATACGCAGTATTTT
CDR3: CASSEFPSPDTQYF

J: TRBJ2-5
V: TRBV7-7
length: 13
D: -
size: -
DNA: TGTGCCAGCAGCCCGGGAGCGGGCGGGACCCAGTACTTC
CDR3: CASSPGAGGTQYF

J: TRBJ2-7
V: TRBV4-1
length: 14
D: -
size: few
DNA: TGCGCCAGCAGCCAAATAGTAGGTTCCTACGAGCAGTACTTC
CDR3: CASSQIVGSYEQYF

J: TRBJ2-7
V: TRBV2
length: 16
D: -
size: -
DNA: TGTGCCAGCAGTGAAGCGCAGGCGGTCCCCCCGTACGAGCAGTACTTC
CDR3: CASSEAQAVPPYEQYF

J: TRBJ1-1
V: TRBV7-9
length: 15
D: -
size: -
DNA: TGTGCCAGCAGCTTAGGGGAGGCCCGGAGCACTGAAGCTTTCTTT
CDR3: CASSLGEARSTEAFF

J: TRBJ2-5
V: TRBV29-1
length: 13
D: -
size: -
DNA: TGCAGCGGGAAAGGGGCCCGGGGAGAGACCCAGTACTTC
CDR3: CSGKGARGETQYF

J: TRBJ1-2
V: TRBV5-1
length: 14
D: TRBD1
size: many
DNA: TGTGCCAGCAGTTTGGGACAGGGAGTCTATGGCTACACCTTC
CDR3: CASSLGQGVYGYTF

J: TRBJ1-1
V: TRBV5-1
length: 14
D: -
size: -
DNA: TGCGCCAGCAGCTTGGTGGGGGGGAGCACTGAAGCTTTCTTT
CDR3: CASSLVGGSTEAFF

J: TRBJ2-5
V: TRBV20-1
length: 14
D: -
size: -
DNA: TGCAGTGCTAGAGCCCGAGACAGCCAAGAGACCCAGTACTTC
CDR3: CSARARDSQETQYF

J: TRBJ2-7
V: TRBV29-1
length: 11
D: -
size: -
DNA: TGCAGCGCTGTGAAGGGGGGCGAGCAGTACTTC
CDR3: CSAVKGGEQYF

J: TRBJ2-1
V: TRBV7-2
length: 14
D: -
size: few
DNA: TGTGCCAGCAGCCCACCCAATCGGGGCAATGAGCAGTTCTTC
CDR3: CASSPPNRGNEQFF

J: TRBJ2-7
V: TRBV5-1
length: 13
D: TRBD1
size: -
DNA: TGTGCCAGCAGACGGGACAGGGACTACGAGCAGTACTTC
CDR3: CASRRDRDYEQYF

J: TRBJ1-5
V: TRBV12-3/TRBV12-4
length: 14
D: -
size: -
DNA: TGTGCCAGCAGTCTCTACAGGGCCCCTCAGCCCCAGCATTTT
CDR3: CASSLYRAPQPQHF

J: TRBJ2-3
V: TRBV9
length: 15
D: -
size: -
DNA: TGTGCCAGCAGCGTAGTATGGTGGGTGACAGATACGCAGTATTTT
CDR3: CASSVVWWVTDTQYF

J: TRBJ2-7
V: TRBV5-1
length: 16
D: TRBD2
size: -
DNA: TGCGCCAGCAGCTCGTCGAGCGGGGGGGTTTCCTACGAGCAGTACTTC
CDR3: CASSSSSGGVSYEQYF

J: TRBJ1-1
V: TRBV19
length: 17
D: -
size: -
DNA: TGTGCCAGTAGTATAGGGTCCCTACAGGGAGCTGGCACTGAAGCTTTCTTT
CDR3: CASSIGSLQGAGTEAFF

J: TRBJ2-5
V: TRBV5-1
length: 13
D: -
size: -
DNA: TGCGCCAGCAGCTTGGATCCTAGCGAGCCGCCGTACTTC
CDR3: CASSLDPSEPPYF

J: TRBJ1-5
V: TRBV28
length: 16
D: -
size: -
DNA: TGTGCCAGCAGTTTACCCATGGGGCTGGGCAATCAGCCCCAGCATTTT
CDR3: CASSLPMGLGNQPQHF

J: TRBJ2-5
V: TRBV4-1
length: 16
D: -
size: few
DNA: TGCGCCAGCAGCCAGGGGGCGGGTCCCGAGCTGGAGACCCAGTACTTC
CDR3: CASSQGAGPELETQYF

J: TRBJ1-2
V: TRBV2
length: 15
D: TRBD1
size: -
DNA: TGTGCCAGCAGTGAAGATACAGGGGTTAACTATGGCTACACCTTC
CDR3: CASSEDTGVNYGYTF

J: TRBJ2-1
V: TRBV12-3/TRBV12-4
length: 13
D: -
size: -
DNA: TGTGCCTTTGATAAGGGTAACGGGGATGAGCAGTTCTTC
CDR3: CAFDKGNGDEQFF

J: TRBJ2-5
V: TRBV12-3/TRBV12-4
length: 16
D: TRBD1
size: -
DNA: TGTGCCAGCAGTTTATCTCTCGGGACAGGCCAAGAGACCCAGTACTTC
CDR3: CASSLSLGTGQETQYF

J: TRBJ2-1
V: TRBV6-1
length: 18
D: TRBD2
size: many
DNA: TGTGCCAGCAGTCTGGCCAACCCGCTAGCGGGGGGGCTGAATGAGCAGTTCTTC
CDR3: CASSLANPLAGGLNEQFF

J: TRBJ2-7
V: TRBV5-6
length: 15
D: -
size: -
DNA: TGTGCCAGCAGCTTTCGGGACCGCTTCTCCTACGAGCAGTACTTC
CDR3: CASSFRDRFSYEQYF

J: TRBJ2-7
V: TRBV20-1
length: 12
D: -
size: -
DNA: TGCAGTGCTAGCTACAGACCCTACGAGCAGTACTTC
CDR3: CSASYRPYEQYF

J: TRBJ2-3
V: TRBV15
length: 16
D: -
size: few
DNA: TGTGCCACCAGCAGAGATGGGAGGGGGCTTGCAGATACGCAGTATTTT
CDR3: CATSRDGRGLADTQYF

J: TRBJ2-1
V: TRBV15
length: 16
D: -
size: -
DNA: TGTGCCACCAGCAGAGTAAGGTTCGGGTCCTACAATGAGCAGTTCTTC
CDR3: CATSRVRFGSYNEQFF

J: TRBJ2-2
V: TRBV6-5
length: 15
D: -
size: -
DNA: TGTGCCAGCAGTTACACGCGGGGGAACACCGGGGAGCTGTTTTTT
CDR3: CASSYTRGNTGELFF

J: TRBJ2-1
V: TRBV1
length: 20
D: -
size: -
DNA: TGCACCAGCAGCCCCTACCCGGGACTAGCGGGGGACCCGGGGGGCAATGAGCAGTTCTTC
CDR3: CTSSPYPGLAGDPGGNEQFF

J: TRBJ2-7
V: TRBV20-1
length: 14
D: TRBD1
size: -
DNA: TGCAGTGCTCCTTCCGGGACAGGGAGGTACGAGCAGTACTTC
CDR3: CSAPSGTGRYEQYF

J: TRBJ2-7
V: TRBV18
length: 16
D: -
size: -
DNA: TGTGCCAGCTCACCACCATCCCAGCGGAGCTCCTACGAGCAGTACTTC
CDR3: CASSPPSQRSSYEQYF

J: TRBJ2-7
V: TRBV2
length: 12
D: -
size: -
DNA: TGTGCCAGCCGGACGGTGCACTACGAGCAGTACTTC
CDR3: CASRTVHYEQYF

J: TRBJ2-1
V: TRBV4-1
length: 19
D: -
size: -
DNA: TGCGCCAGCAGCCAACAACCGATGACTCCCCCGGCGGCATACAATGAGCAGTTCTTC
CDR3: CASSQQPMTPPAAYNEQFF

J: TRBJ1-2
V: TRBV4-3
length: 15
D: -
size: -
DNA: TGCGCCAGCAGCCAAGATCTCCAGGATAACTATGGCTACACCTTC
CDR3: CASSQDLQDNYGYTF

J: TRBJ2-1
V: TRBV5-4
length: 13
D: -
size: -
DNA: TGTGCCAGCAGCTTGATCCCTGGTGAAGAGCAGTTCTTC
CDR3: CASSLIPGEEQFF

J: TRBJ2-2
V: TRBV7-9
length: 15
D: TRBD2
size: few
DNA: TGTGCCAGCAGTCGACTAGCGGGGAGAACCGGGGAGCTGTTTTTT
CDR3: CASSRLAGRTGELFF